This TCR beta chain is drawn from a study of T cell responses to AZD1222 COVID-19 vaccine. Study findings and constraints: Repertoire sampling occurred only after the peak T cell response. Once two AZD1222 doses were given, Spike-specific TCR breadth and depth went up. There were mostly white British donors and more females than males, and clonal diversity was possibly underestimated. Spike-spanning, vaccine-associated CD4 TCRs were dominant at 160-218 and 743-854.

Of note for this clone: Its target is unknown.

TCRdb's copy holds only in-frame clones and misses some; the assay was immunoSEQ multiplex PCR. The sample consists of tens of thousands of clones, around nine tenths of them appearing once. The CDR3 spans 18 residues. Germline CDR1 reads SGHDN; CDR2 reads FVKESK. Trimming cost V 4 bases and J 9 bases, with 28 bases left between them. The chain has TRBV14 and TRBJ2-1, with a weak D call TRBD2 (5 bases). This specimen consisted of peripheral blood, obtained 28 days after the second dose of the MenACWY control vaccine. The receptor was isolated from an adult who received the MenACWY meningococcal vaccine as a control. The DNA for the CDR3 is TGTGCCAGCAGCCCGAGTGGGAACATTGGGAGCTGGGGTTCTGAGCAGTTCTTC. Its protein product is CASSPSGNIGSWGSEQFF. The variable domain in full, with the rest retrieved from reference TRBV14 and TRBJ2-1, is EAGVTQFPSHSVIEKGQTVTLRCDPISGHDNLYWYRRVMGKEIKFLLHFVKESKQDESGMPNNRFLAERTGGTYSTLKVQPAELEDSGVYFCASSPSGNIGSWGSEQFFGPGTRLTVL.